This TCR beta chain is drawn from a study of cytomegalovirus exposure and HLA in healthy donors. In regard to this clone: Its antigen is currently unknown.

Some clones are missing from TCRdb's copy, which holds only in-frame ones; the method was immunoSEQ multiplex PCR. The repertoire holds around 150,000 clones, with about 82% as singletons. V dropped 5 bases and J dropped 8; count of bases not matched to a gene: 15. In germline, CDR1 is SEHNR, CDR2 FQNEAQ (reference sequence). The CDR3 contains 18 residues. The study's findings and limits: The listing of 150 to 200 TCR beta chains classed them as cytomegalovirus-associated. Confirmation in vitro established that a few CMV-associated chains were specific for CMV antigens. Rare TCR sequences dominated, though some public TCRs recurred in many donors. TCR clusters originating in the first cohort tended to co-occur in the 120 validation repertoires, according to a later analysis.

The specimen sequenced was PBMCs. The receptor's source is a man aged 25-45 years in good health and CMV-seropositive. This rearrangement joins TRBV7-9 to TRBJ1-4; 12 positions match TRBD1. This CDR3 is CASSPRSRDRGREEKLFF. The CDR3 DNA is TGTGCCAGCAGCCCCAGGTCCCGGGACAGGGGGCGGGAGGAAAAACTGTTTTTT.